The 13 T cell receptor beta chains in this list originate from one sample, sequenced in a study of Ad26.COV2.S vaccination and SARS-CoV-2 variants. Treatment in this sample: about 20 received Ad26.COV2.S at low or high dose, single or two shots; about 5 received placebo; per-sample allocation not given. The study sampled participants on day 63 after the first vaccine or placebo injection. Assay used: immunoSEQ multiplex PCR; TCRdb lists only in-frame clones, some missing. The table includes about 380,000 clones, 83% detected once. The specimen comprised peripheral blood, sampled in a trial of Ad26.COV2.S vaccine versus placebo. These TCRs come from a person between 18 and 60 years old who received the Ad26.COV2.S COVID-19 vaccine or a placebo.

The rearrangement uses TRBV18 and TRBJ2-7; D is uncertain. Trimming removed 4 bases from V and 0 bases from J, with 4 bases in between. This CDR3 is 12 amino acids long. Germline values: CDR1 KGHSH, CDR2 LQKENI. The CDR3 sequence is CASSRYSYEQYF. The CDR3, as DNA: TGTGCCAGCTCACGATACTCCTACGAGCAGTACTTC.

In this sample, this clone turned up a few times. This chain links TRBV6-4 with TRBJ2-6, with unresolved D. Between the trimmed V and J ends, which lost 3 bases and 0 bases, there was a span of 6 bases. CDR1 is MRHNA, CDR2 SNTAGT, per germline. This CDR3 is 15 amino acids long. The DNA for the CDR3 is TGTGCCAGCAGTGAGGAAAACTCTGGGGCCAACGTCCTGACTTTC. Amino acid sequence: CASSEENSGANVLTF.

The chain has TRBV3-1 (or the pseudogene TRBV3-2) and TRBJ1-1; tentative D call: TRBD1 (5 bases). The CDR3 consists of 16 residues. Trimming shortened V by 7 bases and J by 3 bases, and 21 bases separated the two germline ends. Germline V gene lookup returns CDR1 LGHDT and CDR2 YNNKEL (reference sequence). The CDR3 DNA is TGTGCCAGCACGATGTATCGCTGGGGCACCTACACTGAAGCTTTCTTT. Protein product: CASTMYRWGTYTEAFF.

CDR3: CASSPTTGMGNQPQHF. The DNA of the CDR3 is TGCGCCAGCAGCCCGACTACAGGGATGGGCAATCAGCCCCAGCATTTT. The rearrangement uses TRBV5-1 and TRBJ1-5, with D possibly being TRBD1 (6 bases). Germline CDR1 and CDR2: SGHRS and YFSETQ. The CDR3 contains 16 residues. V lost 4 bases to trimming and J lost 2 bases, with 16 bases between them.

The chain links TRBV7-6 to TRBJ2-3; the match to TRBD2 covers 9 bases. This CDR3 region has 22 residues. CDR1 is SGHVS and CDR2 is FNYEAQ in the germline V gene. J gave up 2 bases and V 3 bases, and 24 bases lay outside the gene matches. CDR3 sequence: CASSLWVLAGVQEGSHTDTQYF. CDR3 DNA: TGTGCCAGCAGCTTGTGGGTTTTAGCGGGAGTTCAAGAGGGATCCCACACAGATACGCAGTATTTT.

V usage is TRBV19 and J usage is TRBJ1-1; D remains ambiguous. The CDR3 has 14 residues. The germline V gene encodes CDR1 LNHDA and CDR2 SQIVND (reference sequence). With 2 bases removed from V and 0 bases from J, the gap between germline ends came to 7 bases. This CDR3 is CASSITAMNTEAFF. The CDR3 DNA sequence: TGTGCCAGTAGTATAACGGCGATGAACACTGAAGCTTTCTTT.

V gene TRBV5-3 combines with J gene TRBJ1-1; tentative D call: TRBD1 (5 bases). TRBV5-3 is given ORF status, its function remaining uncertain. The CDR3 is 14 residues long. V was trimmed by 0 bases and J by 1 base, leaving 7 bases between them. The CDR3 loop is CARSLETENTEAFF. For the CDR3, the DNA is TGTGCCAGAAGCTTGGAGACAGAGAACACTGAAGCTTTCTTT.

This clone was seen once. The genes are TRBV7-9 and TRBJ1-1; 7 bases are a match to TRBD1. Germline V lookup: CDR1 SEHNR, CDR2 FQNEAQ (reference sequence). The V and J ends lost 4 bases and 1 base, in that order; junction bases with no gene match: 15. The CDR3 spans 18 residues. CDR3 sequence: CASSSKGALTSRNTEAFF. CDR3 DNA sequence: TGTGCCAGCAGCTCAAAGGGGGCCCTAACTTCCAGGAACACTGAAGCTTTCTTT.

V gene TRBV9 combines with J gene TRBJ2-1; perhaps TRBD2 as D (5 bases). This CDR3 has 12 amino acids. The germline V gene has CDR1 SGDLS and CDR2 YYNGEE. The CDR3 loop is CASRGINNEQFF. For the CDR3, the DNA is TGTGCATCACGAGGGATCAACAATGAGCAGTTCTTC.

Notes on this clone: Given the absence of the conserved phenylalanine or tryptophan at the CDR3 end, a read error is likely. J is TRBJ1-2 and V is TRBV18, with D unclear. Germline V gene sequence: CDR1 KGHSH, CDR2 LQKENI. The CDR3 length is 14 residues. Trimming took off 6 bases at V and 3 bases at J, with 14 bases between the two ends. The chain's CDR3 is CASSPGVRDYGYTL. The CDR3 coding sequence is TGTGCCAGCTCGCCGGGTGTTAGGGACTATGGCTACACCCTC.

The V and J genes are TRBV24-1 and TRBJ2-7; 7 nucleotides align to TRBD2. V was clipped by 9 bases and J by 7 bases; unmatched bases: 5. This CDR3 contains 11 residues. Germline V CDR1 and CDR2: KGHDR, SFDVKD. The CDR3 loop is CATSRGGEQYF. Written as DNA, the CDR3 is TGTGCCACCTCTCGGGGAGGGGAGCAGTACTTC.

The rearrangement uses TRBV6-1 and TRBJ1-2; D gene ambiguous. With 2 bases removed from V and 2 bases from J, the gap between germline ends came to 9 bases. Germline CDR1 and CDR2: MNHNS and SASEGT. The CDR3 is 14 amino acids. The CDR3 region is CASSEFDLNYGYTF. DNA for the CDR3: TGTGCCAGCAGTGAATTCGACCTAAACTATGGCTACACCTTC.

The chain joins TRBV5-1 to TRBJ1-4, with D perhaps matching TRBD1 (5 bases). The germline V gene has CDR1 SGHRS and CDR2 YFSETQ. The CDR3 has 15 amino acids. V was shortened by 5 bases and J by 8 bases, with 19 bases between the two germline ends. The CDR3 loop is CASSLRGIRDEKLFF. In DNA form, the CDR3 reads TGCGCCAGCAGTCTAAGGGGTATTCGAGACGAAAAACTGTTTTTT.